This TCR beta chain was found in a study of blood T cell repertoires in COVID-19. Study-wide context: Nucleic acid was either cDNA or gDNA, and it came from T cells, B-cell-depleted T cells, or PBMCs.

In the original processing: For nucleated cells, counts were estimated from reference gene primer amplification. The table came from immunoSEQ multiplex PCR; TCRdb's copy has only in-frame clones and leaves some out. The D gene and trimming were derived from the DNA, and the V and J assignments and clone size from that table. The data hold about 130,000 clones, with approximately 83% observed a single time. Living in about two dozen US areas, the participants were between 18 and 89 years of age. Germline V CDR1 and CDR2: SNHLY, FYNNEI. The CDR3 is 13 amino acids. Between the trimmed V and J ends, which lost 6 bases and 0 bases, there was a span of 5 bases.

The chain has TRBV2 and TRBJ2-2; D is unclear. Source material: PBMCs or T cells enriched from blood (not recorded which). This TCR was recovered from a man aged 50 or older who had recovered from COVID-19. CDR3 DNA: TGTGCCAGCAGCGTTACGAACACCGGGGAGCTGTTTTTT. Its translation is CASSVTNTGELFF.